This T cell receptor beta chain was captured in a study of blood T cell repertoires in COVID-19. Assay: immunoSEQ multiplex PCR; the TCRdb copy retains only in-frame clones and omits some. The table has around 440,000 clones, approximately 88% seen once; the top ten hold approximately 12%. This CDR3 spans 14 amino acids. With 6 bases clipped from V and 10 bases from J, the junction kept 12 bases outside the gene matches. Germline CDR1 is MNHNY and CDR2 is SVGAGI (reference sequence). This clonotype was obtained from a woman between 45 and 60 years old with COVID-19, enrolled during active disease. The sample taken for sequencing was peripheral blood. The V gene is TRBV6-6, the J gene TRBJ1-1; 9 bases fit TRBD1. The CDR3 sequence: CASSLPGTGYGAFF. In DNA form, the CDR3 reads TGTGCCAGCAGCCTACCCGGGACAGGGTACGGAGCTTTCTTT.